Below, one T cell receptor beta chain is given with its context. The antigen remains unidentified. V shed 5 bases and J shed 7 bases, with 17 bases lying between them. CDR1 and CDR2 (germline): SEHNR, FQNEAQ (reference sequence). The CDR3 loop spans 14 amino acids. The source of the sample is a study of T cell responses to AZD1222 COVID-19 vaccine. Study findings and constraints: It was only a handful of AZD1222 recipients who were seropositive at baseline. Clonal diversity was possibly underestimated, and white British individuals and females predominated among donors.

Method: immunoSEQ multiplex PCR; TCRdb's copy keeps in-frame clones and lacks some. This sample carries around 86,000 clones, nearly 90% of them seen once, and the ten largest clones take about 8%. This chain joins TRBV7-9 and TRBJ1-2, with D possibly matching TRBD1 (6 bases). This clonotype was obtained from an adult in good health. Specimen: peripheral blood, collected on day 0 of AZD1222 vaccination. The CDR3 DNA follows: TGTGCCAGCAGCCCTAATAACAGGGTAGGTGGCTACACCTTC. Encoded protein: CASSPNNRVGGYTF. The entire variable domain, with the rest obtained from reference TRBV7-9 and TRBJ1-2, is as follows: DTGVSQNPRHKITKRGQNVTFRCDPISEHNRLYWYRQTLGQGPEFLTYFQNEAQLEKSRLLSDRFSAERPKGSFSTLEIQRTEQGDSAMYLCASSPNNRVGGYTFGSGTRLTVV.